This TCR beta chain was retrieved from a study of blood T cell repertoires in COVID-19. Study overall: Researchers got acute and convalescent COVID-19 samples from the United States, Italy and Spain. T cells, B-cell-depleted T cells, or PBMCs provided the cDNA or gDNA that served as material.

The CDR3 is made up of 12 amino acids. Germline loops: CDR1 MDHEN, CDR2 SYDVKM. V gave up 9 bases and J gave up 2 bases; unmatched junction bases: 1. In the authors' workflow: Amplification with reference gene primers provided the estimates of nucleated cell counts. Sequencing was performed with immunoSEQ multiplex PCR; in TCRdb, only in-frame clones are kept and a portion is missing. That table supplies the V and J calls and clone size; D and trimming were determined from the DNA. The sample lists under 250,000 clones, approximately 82% occurring once. The sequencing sample was made of peripheral blood. The sequence was collected from a woman in her 70s with active or convalescent COVID-19. V is TRBV28 and J is TRBJ2-7; 10 positions match TRBD1. The CDR3 DNA reads as TGTGCCAGTGGACAGGGGGCCTACGAGCAGTACTTC. Its translation is CASGQGAYEQYF.